This T cell receptor (beta chain) was sequenced in a study of Ad26.COV2.S vaccination and SARS-CoV-2 variants. On this clone: Its target is unknown.

CDR3 length: 15 residues. The V and J ends lost 4 bases and 2 bases, in that order; junction bases with no gene match: 5. Germline loops: CDR1 MDHEN, CDR2 SYDVKM. Treatment described: roughly 20 received Ad26.COV2.S at low or high dose, single or two shots; about 5 received placebo; per-sample allocation not given. Repertoires come from day 63 after the first vaccine or placebo injection. A Boston adult aged 18-55 years was the donor. The protocol was immunoSEQ multiplex PCR, while the TCRdb copy is restricted to in-frame clones and leaves out a portion. The table has roughly 350,000 clones, around nine tenths seen once. Findings of the study overall: Total T cell responses, in the TCR breadth and depth analyses, may have been underestimated.

Sequenced material: peripheral blood, taken in a trial of Ad26.COV2.S vaccine versus placebo. The TCR was taken from a person between 18 and 60 years old who received the Ad26.COV2.S COVID-19 vaccine or a placebo. The rearrangement joins TRBV28 to TRBJ2-5; TRBD2 matches at 9 bases. CDR3 region: CASSSTSGLQETQYF. CDR3 in DNA: TGTGCCAGCAGTTCAACTAGCGGGTTACAAGAGACCCAGTACTTC.